This TCR beta chain was observed in a study of radiotherapy plus CTLA-4 blockade in lung cancer. Findings and limits, study-wide: After treatment with radiotherapy plus ipilimumab, TCR clones that came from the tumor expanded in blood. The best predictor of response was reported to be early blood T cell clone dynamics, with interferon-beta.

The method was immunoSEQ multiplex PCR; TCRdb's version includes in-frame clones alone and lacks a portion of them. The sample lists fewer than 55,000 clones; approximately 71% were seen once. This CDR3 has 17 amino acids. The V and J ends lost 4 bases and 6 bases, in that order; junction bases with no gene match: 11. Germline CDR1 is SGHAT and CDR2 is FQNNGV. This clone has more than one count but fewer than ten. Its cognate antigen is unknown. The study gave focal radiation plus ipilimumab CTLA-4 blockade to patients with chemo-refractory metastatic non-small-cell lung cancer. V and J are TRBV11-2 and TRBJ2-2; 10 bases map to TRBD2. This clonotype was sampled from a human donor with non-small cell lung cancer whose response to radiotherapy plus ipilimumab could not be evaluated. Here the sequenced sample was peripheral blood, taken from a patient treated with radiotherapy plus ipilimumab. CDR3 in amino acids: CASSSSSGSYLAGELFF. In DNA, the CDR3 is TGTGCCAGCAGCTCTTCTAGCGGGAGCTACCTGGCCGGGGAGCTGTTTTTT.